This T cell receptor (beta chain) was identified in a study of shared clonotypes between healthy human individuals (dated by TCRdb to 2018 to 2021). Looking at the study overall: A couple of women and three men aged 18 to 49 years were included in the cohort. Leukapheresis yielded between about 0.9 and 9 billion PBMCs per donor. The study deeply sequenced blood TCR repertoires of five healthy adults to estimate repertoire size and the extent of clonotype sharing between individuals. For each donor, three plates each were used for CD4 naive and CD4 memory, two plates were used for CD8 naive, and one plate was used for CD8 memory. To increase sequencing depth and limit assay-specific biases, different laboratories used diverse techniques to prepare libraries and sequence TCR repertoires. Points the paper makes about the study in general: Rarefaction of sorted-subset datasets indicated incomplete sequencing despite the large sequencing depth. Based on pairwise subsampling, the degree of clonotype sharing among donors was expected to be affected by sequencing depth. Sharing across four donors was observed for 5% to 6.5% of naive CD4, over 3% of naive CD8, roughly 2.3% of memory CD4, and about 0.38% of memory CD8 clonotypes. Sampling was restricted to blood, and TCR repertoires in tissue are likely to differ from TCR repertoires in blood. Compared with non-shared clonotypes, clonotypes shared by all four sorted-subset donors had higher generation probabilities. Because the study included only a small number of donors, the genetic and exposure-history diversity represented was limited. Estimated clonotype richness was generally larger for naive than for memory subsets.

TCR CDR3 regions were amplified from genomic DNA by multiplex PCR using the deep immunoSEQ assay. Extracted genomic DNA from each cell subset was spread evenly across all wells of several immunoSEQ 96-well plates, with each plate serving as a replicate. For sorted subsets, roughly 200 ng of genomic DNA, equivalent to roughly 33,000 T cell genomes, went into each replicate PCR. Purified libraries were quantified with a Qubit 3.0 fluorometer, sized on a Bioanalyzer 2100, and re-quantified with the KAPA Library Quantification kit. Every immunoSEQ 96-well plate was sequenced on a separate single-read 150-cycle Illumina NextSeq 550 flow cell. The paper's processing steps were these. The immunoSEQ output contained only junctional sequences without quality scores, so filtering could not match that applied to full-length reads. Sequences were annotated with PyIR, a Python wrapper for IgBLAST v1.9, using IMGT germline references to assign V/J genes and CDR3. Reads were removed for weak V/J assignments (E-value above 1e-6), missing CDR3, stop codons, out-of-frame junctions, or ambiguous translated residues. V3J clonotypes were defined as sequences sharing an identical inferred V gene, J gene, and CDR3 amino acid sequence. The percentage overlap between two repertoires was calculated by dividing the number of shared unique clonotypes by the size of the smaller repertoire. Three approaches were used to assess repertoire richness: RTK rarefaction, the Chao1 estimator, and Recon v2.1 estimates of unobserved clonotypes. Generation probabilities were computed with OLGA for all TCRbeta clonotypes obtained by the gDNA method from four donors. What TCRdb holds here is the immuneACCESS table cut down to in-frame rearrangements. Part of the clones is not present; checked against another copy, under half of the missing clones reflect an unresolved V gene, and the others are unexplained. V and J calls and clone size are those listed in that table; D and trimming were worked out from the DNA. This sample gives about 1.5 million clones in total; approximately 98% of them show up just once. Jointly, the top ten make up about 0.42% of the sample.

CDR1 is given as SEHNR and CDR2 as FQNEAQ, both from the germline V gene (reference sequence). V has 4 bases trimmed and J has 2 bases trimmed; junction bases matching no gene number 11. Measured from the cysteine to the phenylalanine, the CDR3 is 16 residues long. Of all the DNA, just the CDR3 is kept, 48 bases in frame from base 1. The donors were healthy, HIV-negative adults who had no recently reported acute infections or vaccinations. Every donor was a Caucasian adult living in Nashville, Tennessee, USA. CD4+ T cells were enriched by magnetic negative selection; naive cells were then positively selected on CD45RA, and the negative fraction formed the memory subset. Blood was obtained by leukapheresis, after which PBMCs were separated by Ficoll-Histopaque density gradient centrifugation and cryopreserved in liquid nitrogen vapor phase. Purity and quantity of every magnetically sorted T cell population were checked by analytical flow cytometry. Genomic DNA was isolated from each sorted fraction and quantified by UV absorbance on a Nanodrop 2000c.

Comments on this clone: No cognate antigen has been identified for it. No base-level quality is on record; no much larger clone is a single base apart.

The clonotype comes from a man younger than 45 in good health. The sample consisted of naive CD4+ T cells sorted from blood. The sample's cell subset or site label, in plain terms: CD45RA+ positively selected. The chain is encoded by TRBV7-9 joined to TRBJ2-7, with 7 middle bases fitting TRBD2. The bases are TGTGCCAGCAGCTCAGCTCTAGCGGACTCCCCCTACGAGCAGTACTTC. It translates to CASSSALADSPYEQYF.